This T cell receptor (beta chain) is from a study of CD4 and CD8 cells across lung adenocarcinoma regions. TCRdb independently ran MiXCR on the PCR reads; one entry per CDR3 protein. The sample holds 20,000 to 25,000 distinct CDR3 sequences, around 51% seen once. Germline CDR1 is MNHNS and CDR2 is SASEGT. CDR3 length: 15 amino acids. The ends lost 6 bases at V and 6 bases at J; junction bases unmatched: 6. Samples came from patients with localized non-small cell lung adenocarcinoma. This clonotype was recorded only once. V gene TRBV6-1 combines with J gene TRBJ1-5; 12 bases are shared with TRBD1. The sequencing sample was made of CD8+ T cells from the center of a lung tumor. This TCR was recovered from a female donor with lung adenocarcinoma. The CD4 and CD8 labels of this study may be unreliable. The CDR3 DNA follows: TGTGCCAGCAGGCCGGGACAGGGGGCGGTTCAGCCCCAGCATTTT. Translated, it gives CASRPGQGAVQPQHF.